This record looks at one T cell receptor beta chain sequence and its context. No antigen is known for it. The entirety of the isolated RNA underwent reverse transcription, so expressed TCRB transcripts were sequenced. TCRdb's copy holds only in-frame clones and misses some; the assay was immunoSEQ multiplex PCR. Found here are more than 120,000 clones, 13% of them singletons; the top ten hold under 1.5%. The source of the sample is a study of beta chain features in type 1 diabetes. Study outcomes and limitations: Type 1 diabetes patients showed a moderate but significant shortening of TCRB CDR3s in all four CD4+ subsets. High TCR expression in some cells could lead to their over-representation in cDNA sequencing. Patients and controls would share equally any PCR tilt toward shorter templates.

Central memory, naive, regulatory and stem cell-like memory CD4+ cells were sorted by CD45RO/CCR7/CD25/CD127/CD95/CD27. Germline CDR1 GTSNPN, CDR2 SVGIG (reference sequence). The CDR3 runs 15 residues. J was trimmed by 6 bases and V by 2 bases; bases with no gene match: 7. This chain connects TRBV30 to TRBJ2-2, with 9 bases aligning to TRBD2. Specimen: central memory CD4+ T cells from blood. The clonotype was recovered from a man in his late teens or twenties with type 1 diabetes. The DNA for the CDR3 is TGTGCCTGGAGTATAGCCGGGACTAGCTCCGGGGAGCTGTTTTTT. It codes for CAWSIAGTSSGELFF.